The 7 T cell receptor beta chains reported below all come from one sample, sequenced in a study of lymphopenia after photon versus proton radiotherapy. Repertoires were generated with immunoSEQ multiplex PCR, while TCRdb's copy carries only in-frame clones and drops some. In the table there are tens of thousands of clones, approximately 83% of which are singletons. Sample: peripheral blood, taken from a patient treated with photon-based radiotherapy. The receptors were gathered from a man between 40 and 49 years old with gastric cancer.

The chain has TRBV6-1 and TRBJ2-3; TRBD1 aligns across 8 bases. Per the germline V gene, CDR1 is MNHNS and CDR2 is SASEGT. The J segment lost 3 bases and the V segment lost 3 bases, leaving 5 bases of the junction unmatched. The CDR3 extends over 15 amino acids. This CDR3 reads CASSDPQGATDTQYF. The DNA for the CDR3 is TGTGCCAGCAGTGACCCTCAGGGGGCAACAGATACGCAGTATTTT.

The rearrangement uses TRBV7-6 and TRBJ2-7; TRBD1 is a possible D gene (5 bases). The CDR3 has 12 residues. Germline V gene lookup returns CDR1 SGHVS and CDR2 FNYEAQ. With 4 bases removed from V and 5 bases from J, the gap between germline ends came to 9 bases. This CDR3 is CASSSGSDEQYF. In nucleotides, the CDR3 is TGTGCCAGCAGCTCAGGGTCCGACGAGCAGTACTTC.

The genes are TRBV5-1 and TRBJ2-5; 7 bases agree with TRBD1. The J call may be mistaken, given a closer DNA end match to TRBJ2-7. The CDR3 spans 15 residues. Germline V gives CDR1 SGHRS, CDR2 YFSETQ. In nucleotides, the CDR3 is TGCGCCAGCAGCCCTGTTCCGACAGGGCCCAACGAGCAGTACTTC. This codes for CASSPVPTGPNEQYF.

The V call is TRBV5-4, the J call TRBJ2-1; 13 bases are a match to TRBD2. Germline values: CDR1 SGHNT, CDR2 YYREEE (reference sequence). Trimming removed 3 bases from V and 7 bases from J; junction bases left unmatched: 4. The CDR3 spans 15 residues. The CDR3 sequence is CASSSATSGGNEQFF. The DNA for the CDR3 is TGTGCCAGCAGCTCAGCGACTAGCGGGGGGAATGAGCAGTTCTTC.

The rearrangement uses TRBV4-1 and TRBJ2-7; 10 bases are a match to TRBD1. In germline, CDR1 is MGHRA, CDR2 YSYEKL. J lost 6 bases, V lost 8 bases, and 7 bases had no gene match. This CDR3 contains 13 residues. CDR3 sequence: CASSRDRGSEQYF. CDR3 DNA sequence: TGCGCCAGCTCCCGGGACAGGGGAAGCGAGCAGTACTTC.

This sequence joins TRBV27 and TRBJ1-5; D gene uncertain. In germline, CDR1 is MNHEY, CDR2 SMNVEV (reference sequence). CDR3 length equals 13 residues. Trimming pared 2 bases from V and 0 bases from J, leaving 2 bases between. CDR3 in amino acids: CASSLHSNQPQHF. The CDR3 DNA sequence: TGTGCCAGCAGTTTACATAGCAATCAGCCCCAGCATTTT.

The V call is TRBV9, the J call TRBJ2-3; possible D gene TRBD2, 6 bases. This CDR3 has 16 amino acids. CDR1 is SGDLS and CDR2 is YYNGEE in the germline V gene. Trimming cost V 2 bases and J 0 bases, with 13 bases left between them. The chain's CDR3 is CASSVALARSTDTQYF. The CDR3 DNA follows: TGTGCCAGCAGCGTGGCGCTAGCGAGAAGCACAGATACGCAGTATTTT.